The clone carrying this TCR beta chain is a singleton in its sample. What it binds is unknown. Trimming at V came to 3 bases and at J to 6 bases, leaving 13 bases not matched to a gene. The V gene's germline CDR1 is ENHRY and CDR2 SYGVKD. The CDR3 runs to 17 residues. The sample is drawn from a study of CD8 T cells in ankylosing spondylitis. Quantitative barcoded 5'-RACE was used to prepare TCR beta libraries. TCRdb itself ran the 5' RACE reads through MiXCR, one entry per CDR3 protein. The repertoire holds approximately 220,000 distinct CDR3 sequences, roughly 24% seen once, with just over 6.5% in the top ten. Study findings and constraints: Reports say disease-linked clones showed up significantly more in matched ankylosing spondylitis synovial fluid. With a CD8+ phenotype, disease-linked clones were relatively rare in peripheral blood.

This TCR was sampled from a male donor with ankylosing spondylitis or in good health (not recorded which). Sequenced material: blood, either unsorted or a sorted T cell fraction (not recorded which). The chain carries TRBV10-3 and TRBJ2-4, with 8 bases identical to TRBD2. CDR3 region: CAISDMIGSAGGNIQYF. In DNA, the CDR3 is TGTGCCATCAGTGATATGATCGGTTCGGCGGGGGGAAACATTCAGTACTTC.